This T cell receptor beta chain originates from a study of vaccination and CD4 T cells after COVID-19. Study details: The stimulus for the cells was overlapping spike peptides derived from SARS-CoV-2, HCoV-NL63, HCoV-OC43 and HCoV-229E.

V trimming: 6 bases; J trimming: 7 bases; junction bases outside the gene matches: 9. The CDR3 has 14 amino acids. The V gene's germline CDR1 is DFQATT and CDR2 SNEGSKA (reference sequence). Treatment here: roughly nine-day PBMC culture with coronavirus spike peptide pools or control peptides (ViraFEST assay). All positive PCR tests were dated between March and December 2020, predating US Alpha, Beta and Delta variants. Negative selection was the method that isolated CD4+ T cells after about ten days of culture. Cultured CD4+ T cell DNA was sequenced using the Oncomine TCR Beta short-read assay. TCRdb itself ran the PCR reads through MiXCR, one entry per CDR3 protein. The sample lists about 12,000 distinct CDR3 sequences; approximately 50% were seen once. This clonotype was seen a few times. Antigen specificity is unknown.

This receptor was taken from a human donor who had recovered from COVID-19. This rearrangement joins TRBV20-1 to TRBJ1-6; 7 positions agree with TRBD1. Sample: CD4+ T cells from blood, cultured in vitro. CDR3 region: CSATTGTENSPLHF. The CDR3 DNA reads TGCAGTGCCACCACCGGGACAGAGAATTCACCCCTCCACTTT.